One sample yielded the 24 T cell receptor beta chains listed below, sequenced in a study of cytomegalovirus exposure and HLA in healthy donors. Primers included in the PCR were 60 Vbeta and 13 Jbeta primers. Only in-frame clones appear in the TCRdb table, and some are missing; sequencing was by immunoSEQ multiplex PCR. Among approximately 130,000 clones listed, almost 85% were seen once. Sequencing input: PBMCs. The origin of the receptors is a boy between 2 and 15 years old in good health and CMV-seronegative.

This rearrangement joins TRBV6-1 to TRBJ2-1; 8 bases fit TRBD2. The V gene's germline CDR1 is MNHNS and CDR2 SASEGT. Trimming cost V 3 bases and J 2 bases; bases outside gene matches: 0. The CDR3 is 14 residues long. Here the CDR3 DNA reads TGTGCCAGCAGTGACGGGGGGGCCTACAATGAGCAGTTCTTC. Protein: CASSDGGAYNEQFF.

This sequence joins TRBV19 and TRBJ1-5; possibly TRBD1 for D (6 bases). Germline values: CDR1 LNHDA, CDR2 SQIVND (reference sequence). Trimming pared 4 bases from V and 0 bases from J, leaving 13 bases between. The CDR3 covers 16 residues. This chain's CDR3 is CASSTRDKYSNQPQHF. The CDR3 region has the DNA TGTGCCAGTAGTACCCGGGACAAGTATAGCAATCAGCCCCAGCATTTT.

The chain joins TRBV11-2 to TRBJ2-7; D is perhaps TRBD1 (6 bases). The germline V gene encodes CDR1 SGHAT and CDR2 FQNNGV. Trimming took 7 bases from V and 3 from J, leaving 19 bases between them. The length of the CDR3 is 15 residues. CDR3 amino acids: CASTVGDKANYEQYF. For the CDR3, the DNA is TGTGCCAGCACCGTTGGGGACAAGGCCAACTACGAGCAGTACTTC.

The J gene is TRBJ2-2, the V gene TRBV30; the match to TRBD2 covers 14 bases. V was clipped by 3 bases and J by 4 bases; unmatched bases: 1. The germline V gene encodes CDR1 GTSNPN and CDR2 SVGIG (reference sequence). This CDR3 region has 15 residues. The DNA for the CDR3 is TGTGCCTGGAGGACTAGCGGGGGGGCCACCGGGGAGCTGTTTTTT. Translation gives CAWRTSGGATGELFF.

This chain uses TRBV5-1 with TRBJ2-1; no reliable D call. Germline V gene data show CDR1 as SGHRS and CDR2 as YFSETQ. This CDR3 spans 16 amino acids. Trimming took 1 base from V and 0 from J, leaving 11 bases between them. The CDR3 bases are TGCGCCAGCAGCTTGATGATGGCTAGCTCCTACAATGAGCAGTTCTTC. Protein sequence: CASSLMMASSYNEQFF.

The genes are TRBV5-1 and TRBJ1-1; 9 nucleotides agree with TRBD1. This CDR3 is 16 amino acids long. Germline trimming cut 4 bases from V and 0 bases from J; bases unmatched to any gene: 7. Per germline, CDR1 SGHRS and CDR2 YFSETQ. CDR3 bases: TGCGCCAGCAGCCCCTCCCGGACAGGGGTGAACACTGAAGCTTTCTTT. Its protein is CASSPSRTGVNTEAFF. The full variable domain, in which reference TRBV5-1 and TRBJ1-1 provide the parts outside the CDR3, is KAGVTQTPRYLIKTRGQQVTLSCSPISGHRSVSWYQQTPGQGLQFLFEYFSETQRNKGNFPGRFSGRQFSNSRSEMNVSTLELGDSALYLCASSPSRTGVNTEAFFGQGTRLTVV.

This clone was seen a handful of times. This chain uses TRBV6-5 with TRBJ2-7, with D perhaps matching TRBD1 (6 bases). The ends were cut back, 2 bases at V and 2 bases at J, with 10 bases in the middle. Per the germline V gene, CDR1 is MNHEY and CDR2 is SVGAGI. This CDR3 comprises 14 residues. The DNA of the CDR3 is TGTGCCAGCAGTTACGAGTCAGGGGCCTACGAGCAGTACTTC. Translating it yields CASSYESGAYEQYF.

The chain joins TRBV13 to TRBJ2-1, with 9 bases matching TRBD1. CDR1 and CDR2 (germline): PRHDT, FYEKMQ (reference sequence). Losses at the gene ends were 5 bases for V and 3 bases for J; bases not matched to a gene: 8. There are 16 residues in the CDR3. CDR3 in DNA: TGTGCCAGCAGCGAGCGCCGGGACAGGGACTACAATGAGCAGTTCTTC. As protein: CASSERRDRDYNEQFF.

The chain is built from TRBV21-1 and TRBJ1-5; no check of the table's D call, TRBD1, against the DNA was made. TRBV21-1 is a pseudogene segment. The CDR3 contains 16 residues. The CDR3 region is CASRGTGFYSNQPQHF. CDR3 DNA sequence: TGTGCCAGCAGGGGGACAGGATTTTATAGCAATCAGCCCCAGCATTTT.

The rearrangement links TRBV18 to TRBJ1-2; D is unresolved. This CDR3 region has 16 residues. Deletions cut 3 bases from V and 0 bases from J, with 14 bases between. Germline CDR1 is KGHSH and CDR2 is LQKENI. CDR3 sequence reads: CASSPIGSPANYGYTF. The CDR3 nucleotides read TGTGCCAGCTCACCTATCGGGTCACCTGCTAACTATGGCTACACCTTC.

This sequence joins TRBV21-1 and TRBJ1-5; the DNA was not compared with TRBD1, the D call given in the table. TRBV21-1 has pseudogene status. The CDR3 spans 12 residues. The CDR3 region is CASRDNNQPQHF. The DNA for the CDR3 is TGTGCCAGCAGGGACAACAATCAGCCCCAGCATTTT.

This sequence joins TRBV10-3 and TRBJ2-1; tentatively, D is TRBD1 (6 bases). Trimming removed 4 bases at V and 4 bases at J, with 20 bases between. The CDR3 length is 17 residues. Germline V CDR1 and CDR2: ENHRY, SYGVKD. The CDR3 sequence is CAISVLRTEVQYNEQFF. CDR3 DNA: TGTGCCATCAGTGTCCTCCGGACAGAGGTACAGTACAATGAGCAGTTCTTC.

This clone was counted once. The V call is TRBV9, the J call TRBJ2-3, with no clear D. The CDR3 contains 14 residues. Germline values: CDR1 SGDLS, CDR2 YYNGEE. The ends were cut back, 4 bases at V and 3 bases at J, with 12 bases in the middle. The CDR3 loop reads CASSTRPRTDTQYF. The CDR3 region has the DNA TGTGCCAGCAGCACAAGACCTAGAACAGATACGCAGTATTTT.

This clone came up once. The chain uses TRBV7-3 and TRBJ1-1; D gene ambiguous. V lost 7 bases and J lost 1, with 10 bases in between. The CDR3 is 13 residues long. The V gene's germline CDR1 is SGHTA and CDR2 FQGTGA. The CDR3 coding sequence is TGTGCCAGCAAAGAGGCGGCGAACACTGAAGCTTTCTTT. It translates to CASKEAANTEAFF.

The chain links TRBV12-5 to TRBJ2-1; D not resolved. Per the germline V gene, CDR1 is LGHNT and CDR2 is FRNRAP. The germline V and J ends were trimmed by 5 bases and 8 bases, with 7 bases remaining between them. The CDR3 spans 11 residues. Written as DNA, the CDR3 is TGTGCTAGTGGTCCCCCCGATGAGCAGTTCTTC. Its protein is CASGPPDEQFF.

The chain is built from TRBV5-5 and TRBJ2-6, with 9 bases aligning to TRBD1. V trimming: 0 bases; J trimming: 7 bases; junction bases outside the gene matches: 8. Germline assignment: CDR1 SGHKS and CDR2 YYEKEE (reference sequence). This CDR3 is 17 amino acids long. CDR3 amino acids: CASSLGIRTGDANVLTF. The CDR3 nucleotides read TGTGCCAGCAGCTTGGGCATTAGGACAGGGGACGCCAACGTCCTGACTTTC.

The rearrangement links TRBV19 to TRBJ2-3; D ambiguous. CDR1 is LNHDA and CDR2 is SQIVND in the germline V gene (reference sequence). The CDR3 sequence is 13 residues long. V lost 6 bases to trimming and J lost 0 bases, with 7 bases between them. CDR3 sequence: CASRSSSTDTQYF. CDR3 DNA: TGTGCCAGTAGAAGCTCTAGCACAGATACGCAGTATTTT.

The chain links TRBV29-1 to TRBJ1-2; 7 bases align to TRBD1. V trimming: 6 bases; J trimming: 8 bases; junction bases outside the gene matches: 9. Germline V gene lookup returns CDR1 SQVTM and CDR2 ANQGSEA. CDR3 length equals 12 residues. The CDR3 here is CSVPTGSGGYTF. As DNA, the CDR3 is TGCAGCGTCCCGACAGGGTCTGGAGGCTACACCTTC.

This sequence joins TRBV6-1 and TRBJ2-7; tentative D call: TRBD1 (5 bases). Germline values: CDR1 MNHNS, CDR2 SASEGT. Trimming took off 0 bases at V and 7 bases at J, with 10 bases between the two ends. The CDR3 is made up of 13 amino acids. The CDR3 region has the DNA TGTGCCAGCAGTGAAGCGGGGCAGCAGGAGCAGTACTTC. Translation gives CASSEAGQQEQYF.

The chain couples TRBV6-5 to TRBJ1-1; 7 bases agree with TRBD1. This CDR3 is built from 14 residues. With 2 bases clipped from V and 7 bases from J, the junction kept 7 bases outside the gene matches. CDR1 and CDR2 (germline): MNHEY, SVGAGI. The CDR3 nucleotides read TGTGCCAGCAGTTACCTCCGGGACAGCCGTGAAGCTTTCTTT. Translated, it gives CASSYLRDSREAFF.

In its sample, this clone was seen a few times. This rearrangement joins TRBV6-1 to TRBJ2-7; TRBD1 matches at 10 bases. V was clipped by 1 base and J by 6 bases; unmatched bases: 0. This CDR3 region has 13 residues. Germline V lookup: CDR1 MNHNS, CDR2 SASEGT. The CDR3 here is CASSEGTGGEQYV. The DNA for the CDR3 is TGTGCCAGCAGTGAAGGGACAGGGGGCGAGCAGTACGTC.

The J gene is TRBJ2-1, the V gene TRBV15; D remains unclear. This CDR3 region has 15 residues. Trimming shortened V by 2 bases and J by 1 base, and 9 bases separated the two germline ends. Germline V lookup: CDR1 LNHNV, CDR2 YYDKDF (reference sequence). CDR3 nucleotide sequence: TGTGCCACCAGCAGACAGTGGGCTTCCTACAATGAGCAGTTCTTC. This encodes CATSRQWASYNEQFF.

The chain couples TRBV27 to TRBJ2-3, with 11 nucleotides matching TRBD2. Germline V CDR1 and CDR2: MNHEY, SMNVEV (reference sequence). The CDR3 spans 18 residues. Trimming took 0 bases from V and 4 from J; bases not matched to a gene: 9. Written as DNA, the CDR3 is TGTGCCAGCAGTTTATCGTTGGCTAGCGGGGGGCCCCCAGATACGCAGTATTTT. It is translated as CASSLSLASGGPPDTQYF.

This chain links TRBV6-4 with TRBJ2-2, with D possibly matching TRBD1 (5 bases). The germline V gene has CDR1 MRHNA and CDR2 SNTAGT. V gave up 5 bases and J gave up 4 bases, with 14 bases separating them. There are 15 residues in the CDR3. Here the CDR3 reads CASSNEGESTGELFF. CDR3 coding DNA: TGTGCCAGCAGTAACGAAGGGGAAAGCACCGGGGAGCTGTTTTTT.